This T cell receptor (beta chain) was found in a study of T cell clonality in common variable immunodeficiency (dated by TCRdb to 2015 to 2017). Summary of the overall study and its limitations: CVID subjects shared fewer TCRbeta clones with each other than healthy controls did (p < 0.0001). Even though DNA input was equal, the average per sample came to roughly 80,000 unique sequences for controls compared with 25,000 to 40,000 for CVID samples. According to the authors, figuring out what caused the increased clonality in CVID would require sequencing the repertoires of T cell subpopulations. Correlations between repertoire features and clinical complications were limited by patient heterogeneity within the CVID cohort. Reportedly, TCRbeta sequences from CVID had fewer deletions and N-nucleotide insertions, and highly modified clones with 13 or more V deletions were absent from CVID. TCRbeta clonality was higher in CVID subjects than in healthy controls (t-test p = 0.018), and the increase was most characteristic of about a third of subjects.

From a lookup of the germline V gene, CDR1 and CDR2 are SGHRS and YFSETQ. Trimmed from V: 0 bases; trimmed from J: 2 bases; junction bases lacking a gene match: 8. Its CDR3 holds 17 amino acids, cysteine through phenylalanine. Sequencing covers 42 bases of the CDR3, shown here with the frame starting at base 1. Most of the CVID patients and most of the healthy controls were of Caucasian heritage. Heparinized peripheral whole blood samples of roughly 5 to 8.5 ml were obtained from each donor. Genomic DNA from adults with common variable immune deficiency (CVID) and from healthy adult controls was used to sequence TCRbeta CDR3 repertoires. There were around 22 healthy adult volunteers in the control group (roughly twelve female and approximately ten male), ranging in age from about 20 to 75 years, with a mean age of roughly 35. Diluted blood was density-centrifuged over Hypaque 1077 or Ficoll-Paque to isolate peripheral blood mononuclear cells. Genomic DNA was obtained from unsorted mononuclear cells through either Qiagen column purification or a centrifugation-based method.

This clone was seen a handful of times. This clone's antigen is unknown. Sequencing ends 3 residues short of the CDR3 end; the germline J gene provides the rest. Equivalent amounts of genomic DNA from CVID and control samples were used as sequencing input. For every sample, a 60 bp segment covering the rearranged TCRbeta CDR3 region was amplified and then sequenced. TCRbeta amplification used the immunoSEQ assay, a bias-corrected multiplex PCR with high-throughput sequencing. The study's own analysis went as follows. Each unique nucleotide sequence was treated as a clone and annotated with V, D and J genes, copy number and frequency. Sequences were labeled productive if in frame, and non-productive if out of frame or containing stop codons. As previously described, clonality was computed from Shannon's entropy. The predicted amino acid sequences of productive clones were used to derive mean CDR3 Kyte-Doolittle hydropathy. The R hclust function was used to hierarchically cluster scaled V gene usage with Manhattan distance and complete linkage. Sharing of clones by CDR3 amino acid sequence was evaluated through resampling of 12 repertoires per group over 100 rounds. The repertoires were searched for about 70 published EBV-specific and roughly 240 published CMV-specific TCRbeta sequences. After two CVID samples that produced fewer than 10,000 sequences were dropped from the analysis, 42 CVID repertoires remained. Not all clones reach the TCRdb copy of this immuneACCESS table, which keeps in-frame sequences only. Checked studies attribute under half of the gap to unresolved V genes and leave the rest unexplained. For V, J and clone size, that table is used; D and trimming come from the DNA. For this sample, 35,000 to 45,000 clones appear and none is a singleton. The ten largest clones take up approximately 3% of the sample.

The receptor was isolated from a person aged 18 to 75 in good health. Sequences were obtained from peripheral blood mononuclear cells. The V and J genes are TRBV5-1 and TRBJ2-3, and 8 junction bases match TRBD2. The CDR3 has the sequence CASSLGFQAGATDTQYF. The CDR3 DNA, read in part, is TGCGCCAGCAGCTTGGGGTTTCAAGCGGGAGCCACAGATACG. Reference TRBV5-1 and TRBJ2-3 proteins supply the regions before and after the CDR3; the full variable domain is: KAGVTQTPRYLIKTRGQQVTLSCSPISGHRSVSWYQQTPGQGLQFLFEYFSETQRNKGNFPGRFSGRQFSNSRSEMNVSTLELGDSALYLCASSLGFQAGATDTQYFGPGTRLTVL.